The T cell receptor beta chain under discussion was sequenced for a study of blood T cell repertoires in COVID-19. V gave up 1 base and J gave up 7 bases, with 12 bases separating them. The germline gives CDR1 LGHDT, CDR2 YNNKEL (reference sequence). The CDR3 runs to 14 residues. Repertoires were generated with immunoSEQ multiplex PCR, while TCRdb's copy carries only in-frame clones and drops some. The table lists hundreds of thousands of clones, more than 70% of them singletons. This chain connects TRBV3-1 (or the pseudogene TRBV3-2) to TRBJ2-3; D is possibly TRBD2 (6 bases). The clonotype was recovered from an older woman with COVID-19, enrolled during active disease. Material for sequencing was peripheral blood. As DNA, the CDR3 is TGTGCCAGCAGCCAAGGTGGCGGGGTTTATACGCAGTATTTT. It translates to CASSQGGGVYTQYF.